The present T cell receptor beta chain was sequenced within a study of cytomegalovirus exposure and HLA in healthy donors (dated by TCRdb to 2017 to 2019). Looking at the study overall: In an earlier analysis of roughly 500 of the donors, 276 Gb of sequence data and just under 120 million unique TCR beta sequences from about 180 million T cells were reported. A later genetic analysis took genome-wide SNP genotypes for about three fifths of the 666 donors and used that subset as a discovery cohort. To predict cytomegalovirus infection status, the study brought together high-throughput TCR immunosequencing, statistical association of individual TCRs with disease status, and machine learning. The study was designed to test whether signatures of past pathogen exposure could be identified by cataloging public T cell receptors. Alongside the repertoire data, information on donor age, sex, ethnicity and CMV serostatus was compiled. Class I and class II HLA loci were covered by the typing at four-digit resolution. Along with the approximately 700-subject first cohort, a separate validation cohort of more than 90 different subjects was used. The study profiled the T cell repertoires of fewer than 850 subjects by immunosequencing and related them to cytomegalovirus serostatus. A later analysis re-analyzed previously published TCR beta repertoires from 650 to 800 donors and added high-resolution HLA genotyping to study TCR occurrence patterns. The number of typed donors differed by locus: about 620-640 for A, B, C, DRB1 and DQB1; about 520 for DQA1; over 600 for DPA1; and approximately 450 for DPB1. About 320 gigabases of sequencing data and approximately 80 million unique TCR sequences were included in an early release covering 550 to 800 HLA-typed donors. All discovery cohort repertoires had been generated using a single sequencing platform. Roughly 5 DR-DQ haplotypes were treated as single units for association and clustering because of strong linkage in the cohort. Rather than using new phenotypic data, the later analysis identified candidate immune exposures from TCR beta sequences and from how often those sequences occurred across donors. Among roughly 370 genotyped donors of the cohort, an average of around 240,000 unique TCR beta nucleotide sequences were sequenced per donor, roughly 18% of them non-productive. Of the approximately 400 genotyped donors, around 81% fell in the genetic ancestry cluster associated with self-reported Caucasian donors. In an earlier analysis of 587 of the donors, high-throughput TCR beta sequencing was used to judge whether each TCR beta V gene segment behaved as functional or pseudogenic.

As to this clone: Its antigen has not been determined. No base quality information exists; no much larger clone differs at one position.

Findings and caveats that apply to the study as a whole: HLA typing was unavailable for some donors at each locus, so association tests used only the typed subset. A further reported finding was that TCR beta sequences accurately predicted the HLA-A and HLA-B alleles for most subjects in the first cohort. The classifier was reported to diagnose cytomegalovirus status with high specificity and sensitivity in both the original cohort and the validation cohort. Sequencing depth was assumed to be roughly uniform across donors in the presence/absence analyses, though that assumption may not hold. In an earlier analysis of some 550 of the donors, most TCR beta V segments were observed in productive rearrangements about 90% or about 30% of the time, broadly matching IMGT annotations. Across donors, most TCR sequences were observed very rarely, whereas some public TCRs were present in many individuals. In the study, 150 to 200 TCR beta chains were listed as associated with cytomegalovirus. The 87-base-pair reads could not distinguish some IMGT-functional V segments, including TRBV6-2 and TRBV6-3, so those segments were excluded. In vitro tests confirmed that a few of the cytomegalovirus-associated TCR beta chains recognize cytomegalovirus antigens. According to a later analysis, parvovirus B19, influenza, CMV and Epstein-Barr virus appeared linked to several top co-occurrence clusters. In a later analysis, 16,951 TCR beta sequences were associated with specific HLA alleles at a false discovery rate of 0.05. In a later genetic analysis, fewer N-insertions in productive TCRs were reported among donors in an Asian-associated ancestry cluster than the approximately 710-donor mean. In this cohort, only TCR beta chains were sequenced, and detectable features were limited by the absence of alpha or paired-chain data. A later analysis found that TCR association rates varied across HLA loci, with DRB1 alleles showing the most associated TCRs and HLA-C alleles the fewest. Because counts were too low, roughly 17 rarely observed V segments, including chromosome 9 orphons, were left out of the earlier analysis of about 620 of the donors. A cluster of highly shared sequence variants was judged likely to represent a technical artifact of the sequencing pipeline. Assigning TCR associations to individual alleles was difficult when HLA alleles, especially DR and DQ, strongly co-occurred. The only immune exposure information available for the cohort was CMV serostatus. Linkage disequilibrium might explain the correlated functional status among segregating V segments, but an unknown experimental factor could not be excluded. Compared with equally common non-associated chains, HLA-associated TCR beta chains in a later analysis were more clonally expanded and had lower generation probabilities. Most CMV-associated TCR beta chains appeared to be HLA-restricted in a later analysis, and the HLA associations seemed to be driven largely by CMV exposure. An association between a missense DCLRE1C variant and V-gene and J-gene trimming of TCR beta chains was found in a later genetic analysis and replicated in an independent cohort. The authors suggested that the approach could potentially be generalized to other disease states and immunological phenotypes.

Library method: the immunoSEQ multiplex PCR assay. A mixture of 60 forward primers for TCR Vbeta segments and 13 reverse primers for TCR Jbeta segments was used in the multiplex PCR. Amplification of the CDR3 region of rearranged TCR beta genes was performed with a multiplex PCR assay on genomic DNA. Amplified TCR beta libraries were sequenced as 87-base-pair reads on the Illumina HiSeq System. As for the original processing: Across the roughly 600 repertoires, a later analysis counted approximately 83 million unique TCR beta chains, roughly 11 million of which were shared by at least two donors. A nearest-neighbor algorithm error-corrected the raw reads and collapsed the reads into unique sequences, merging closely related sequences to remove PCR and sequencing errors. Alignment of CDR3 sequences to IMGT reference sequences was used to assign V, D and J gene segments. For a sequence to be retained, at least a six-nucleotide match to both a V gene segment and a J gene segment was required. Rearrangements were called productive when the CDR3 lacked stop codons and stayed in frame with V and J; all others were non-productive. Following IMGT convention, CDR3 was defined as the stretch from the second conserved V-encoded cysteine to the conserved J-encoded phenylalanine. The earlier analysis of about 610 of the donors excluded sequences that lacked an unambiguous match to a single V gene segment. An earlier analysis of a few hundred of the donors classified V segments as functional when productive rearrangements were above 56.7% and as segregating when the standard deviation between donors was above 5%. To diagnose cytomegalovirus status from the catalog of TCR beta chain sequences, a statistical classification framework was built. V and J gene assignment, in a later analysis, came from comparing TCR nucleotide sequences with IMGT/GENE-DB human TR gene sequences. In a later analysis, CDR3 sequences and most-parsimonious VDJ recombination scenarios were assigned using the TCRdist pipeline. In a later analysis, each TCR beta chain was defined by its CDR3 amino acid sequence together with its V-gene family, and reads lacking a unique V-gene family were excluded. A later analysis removed 450 to 600 highly shared, low-generation-probability nucleotide sequences to deal with suspected cross-contamination and a sequencing artifact. A later analysis calculated a clonal expansion index for each public chain from normalized within-repertoire ranks of inferred template counts. In a later analysis, generation probabilities were computed using a VDJ recombination model fitted to out-of-frame rearrangements, and the results were checked against IGoR. In a later analysis, hypergeometric tests were used to score TCR-TCR, TCR-HLA and TCR-CMV co-occurrence, with a repertoire-size bias correction applied to TCR pairs. A later analysis estimated false discovery rates by permuting HLA or CMV assignments 20 times. A later analysis grouped co-occurring TCRs with DBSCAN, adding TCRdist sequence similarity when clustering within HLA-allele-positive subsets. Repertoires with fewer than 30,000 or more than 120,000 public chains, plus five repertoires with anomalous nucleotide sharing, were excluded from co-occurrence clustering. TCRdb provides this immuneACCESS table in a form limited to in-frame rearrangements. Some clones are lacking; in checked studies, under half of them reflect an unresolved V gene, and why the rest are absent is not known. That table furnishes V, J and clone size, whereas the DNA furnished D and trimming. The sample table lists 300,000 or so clones, approximately 85% of them with a count of one. About 2% of the sample goes to the ten largest clones.

The cohort consisted of fewer than 700 healthy bone marrow donors. At the time of sampling, all cohort members were nominally healthy, though unrecorded immune exposures were likely present. The donor tested CMV seropositive and was one of the 289 seropositive cohort members. Every donor gave a peripheral blood sample, and the peripheral blood mononuclear cells from that sample were used for TCR beta sequencing. Genomic DNA extraction from the blood cell samples was performed with the Qiagen DNeasy Blood Extraction Kit. At the junction V is shortened by 3 bases and J by 0 bases, with 11 bases in between. Per the germline V gene (reference sequence), SGHNT is the CDR1 and YYREEE is the CDR2. The CDR3 numbers 15 residues from cysteine through phenylalanine. Of all the DNA, just the CDR3 is kept, 45 bases in frame from base 1.

The TCR was taken from a woman between 40 and 55 years old in good health and CMV-seropositive. This receptor chain uses TRBV5-4 and TRBJ2-3, with TRBD1 as a weak D call on 5 bases. Sequencing was done on a sample of PBMCs. The nucleotides are TGTGCCAGCAGCTCGGACATTTCAAGCACAGATACGCAGTATTTT. Translated, this gives CASSSDISSTDTQYF.